One TCR beta chain is described in this entry. The antigen is unknown. The sequence runs out 3 residues before the end of the CDR3; the remainder is reconstructed from the germline J gene. Produced via immunoSEQ multiplex PCR; TCRdb's table is partial and in-frame only. Its clone listing holds more than 25,000 clones. This record belongs to a study of T cells in women clearing cervical HPV infection. Study-level findings and limits: CIN3+ cases had significantly higher TCR richness than controls; evenness did not differ.

CDR3 size: 13 residues. The germline V gene has CDR1 SGHVS and CDR2 FNYEAQ. Deletions cut 5 bases from V and 6 bases from J, with 12 bases between. Sequenced: blood buffy coat. The clonotype originates from a woman aged 18 to 75 with a cervical HPV16 infection that either progressed to CIN3+ or cleared (not recorded which). The rearrangement joins TRBV7-6 to TRBJ2-3; D unresolved. CDR3 bases read: TGTGCCAGCAGCCACGCCAAAGGGGATACG. Its translation: CASSHAKGDT. In full, the CDR3 reads CASSHAKGDTQYF.